The 19 T cell receptor beta chains presented below share a single source sample, sequenced in a study of T cells in Graves' hyperthyroidism and ophthalmopathy (dated by TCRdb to about 2019). The library relied on multiplex PCR. TCRdb lists the instrument as Illumina HiSeq 2000. TCR beta CDR3 regions were amplified from RNA transcripts. For the first round of RT-PCR on the TCR CDR3, the HTBI primer set was used together with the Qiagen OneStep RT-PCR kit. TCRdb handled the public reads itself, with Q25 trimming in fastp and clone calling in MiXCR, and kept productive beta chains. Every entry covers one CDR3 protein and lists the most common genes and DNA from its rows. The sample table holds under 350,000 distinct CDR3 sequences, of which 15% to 20% were seen once. The ten largest clonotypes hold approximately 54% of the sample. The specimen sequenced was blood. Every receptor here comes from a woman aged 45 to 65 with Graves' hyperthyroidism.

The chain recombines TRBV6-1 with TRBJ1-1, with a weak D call TRBD1 (5 bases). V was shortened by 1 base and J by 4 bases, with 10 bases between the two germline ends. Germline V gene data show CDR1 as MNHNS and CDR2 as SASEGT. The CDR3 runs to 14 residues. CDR3 in DNA: TGTGCCAGCAGTGAAGGGGGGATAGCCACTGAAGCTTTCTTT. This sequence encodes CASSEGGIATEAFF.

The chain joins TRBV12-3 or TRBV12-4 to TRBJ2-3; 13 bases are shared with TRBD2. V lost 1 base to trimming and J lost 3 bases; unmatched junction nucleotides: 1. The CDR3 is 16 residues long. The CDR3 region is CASSLEGLAGTDTQYF. CDR3 in DNA: TGTGCCAGCAGTTTAGAGGGACTAGCGGGAACAGATACGCAGTATTTT.

This clonotype appeared a few times. The genes are TRBV7-3 and TRBJ1-6; possible D gene TRBD1, 5 bases. Germline V CDR1 and CDR2: SGHTA, FQGTGA. V shed 0 bases and J shed 5 bases, with 11 bases lying between them. CDR3 size: 16 residues. For the CDR3, the DNA is TGTGCCAGCAGCTTAACGGGGCAGGGAAATAATTCACCCCTCCACTTT. Residues: CASSLTGQGNNSPLHF. The whole variable domain, remainder taken from reference TRBV7-3 and TRBJ1-6, is GAGVSQTPSNKVTEKGKYVELRCDPISGHTALYWYRQSLGQGPEFLIYFQGTGAADDSGLPNDRFFAVRPEGSVSTLKIQRTERGDSAVYLCASSLTGQGNNSPLHFGNGTRLTVT.

This clonotype was counted many times. The chain couples TRBV6-1 to TRBJ1-2; TRBD1 might be the D (6 bases). The CDR3 totals 14 residues. V was clipped by 1 base and J by 4 bases, with 10 bases between them. Germline V gene data show CDR1 as MNHNS and CDR2 as SASEGT. The CDR3 DNA reads TGTGCCAGCAGTGAAGTAGGGGGGGGCTATGGCTACACCTTC. It encodes CASSEVGGGYGYTF.

The chain recombines TRBV12-3 or TRBV12-4 with TRBJ2-2, with D perhaps assigned TRBD1 or TRBD2 (6 bases each). CDR3 length equals 17 residues. V lost 7 bases and J lost 6, with 24 bases in between. The CDR3 reads CASKGLHGGSLAGELFF. The CDR3, as DNA: TGTGCCAGCAAAGGACTTCACGGGGGCTCTCTCGCCGGGGAGCTGTTTTTT.

Many counts were recorded for this clonotype. A read error may produce the germline difference seen at one junction end. This chain uses TRBV5-1 with TRBJ2-1, with 8 nucleotides matching TRBD2. Germline CDR1 reads SGHRS; CDR2 reads YFSETQ. The CDR3 consists of 15 residues. CDR3 region: CASSLGTSGYNEQFF. CDR3 DNA sequence: TGTGCCAGCAGCTTAGGCACTAGCGGTTACAATGAGCAGTTCTTC.

Remarks on this clonotype: One base away lies a much larger clone, so this may be a sequencing read error. The chain combines TRBV11-2 with TRBJ2-1; TRBD1 matches at 10 bases. The germline gives CDR1 SGHAT, CDR2 FQNNGV. The CDR3 has 14 residues. CDR3 sequence (DNA): TGTGCCAGCAGCTTGGGACAGGGGATCAATGAGCAGCTCTTC. It encodes CASSLGQGINEQLF.

V is TRBV5-6 and J is TRBJ2-1, with no clear D. Germline loops: CDR1 SGHDT, CDR2 YYEEEE. V was pared by 0 bases and J by 8 bases, with 6 bases between. This CDR3 contains 12 residues. The CDR3 nucleotides are TGTGCCAGCAGCTTGGAGTTCGATGAGCAGTTCTTC. Translated, it gives CASSLEFDEQFF.

The rearrangement uses TRBV7-2 and TRBJ1-4, with 8 bases fitting TRBD1. The germline V gene encodes CDR1 SGHTA and CDR2 FQGNSA. The CDR3 runs 14 residues. V shed 5 bases, J shed 8 bases, and the junction held 7 bases outside the gene matches. CDR3: CASSPQGAGEKLFF. CDR3 nucleotide sequence: TGTGCCAGCAGCCCTCAGGGGGCCGGAGAAAAACTGTTTTTT.

The sample holds many counts of this clonotype. The chain carries TRBV20-1 and TRBJ2-1; 13 bases agree with TRBD2. Germline values: CDR1 DFQATT, CDR2 SNEGSKA (reference sequence). The CDR3 sequence is 14 residues long. Trimming removed 6 bases from V and 9 bases from J; junction bases left unmatched: 8. CDR3: CSAVLAGGPVEQFF. The CDR3 bases are TGCAGTGCAGTACTAGCGGGGGGGCCTGTTGAGCAGTTCTTC.

This clonotype was seen ten or more times. This chain joins TRBV20-1 and TRBJ1-2; 9 bases are a match to TRBD1. The J segment lost 6 bases and the V segment lost 6 bases, leaving 26 bases of the junction unmatched. The CDR3 runs to 19 residues. Germline CDR1 DFQATT, CDR2 SNEGSKA (reference sequence). The CDR3 nucleotides read TGCAGTGCCTCTCCCGGAGCCGGGACAGGGAAAGGAGGGGACGATGGCTACACCTTC. It encodes CSASPGAGTGKGGDDGYTF.

This clonotype has only a few counts. The chain employs TRBV6-2 or TRBV6-3 and TRBJ1-4, with 12 bases that match TRBD1. The CDR3 runs 18 residues. J was trimmed by 7 bases and V by 4 bases; bases with no gene match: 13. Germline-derived CDR1 and CDR2 are MNHEY and SVGEGT. CDR3 loop: CASSSIGTGGGLAEKLFF. CDR3 nucleotide sequence: TGTGCCAGCAGTTCAATCGGGACAGGGGGCGGTCTGGCTGAAAAACTGTTTTTT.

The V gene is TRBV6-1, the J gene TRBJ1-4, with TRBD1 matching over 7 bases. This CDR3 has 15 amino acids. Germline V gene sequence: CDR1 MNHNS, CDR2 SASEGT. V dropped 0 bases and J dropped 7; count of bases not matched to a gene: 5. Here the CDR3 reads CASSEAKGGGEKLFF. The CDR3 DNA sequence: TGTGCCAGCAGTGAAGCGAAAGGGGGCGGTGAAAAACTGTTTTTT.

The sample holds many counts of this clonotype. This chain's CDR3 is CASSVGGPDNEQFF. CDR3 bases: TGTGCCAGCAGCGTCGGAGGGCCTGACAATGAGCAGTTCTTC. The chain uses TRBV7-2 and TRBJ2-1; weak D call: TRBD2 (6 bases). CDR1 is SGHTA and CDR2 is FQGNSA in the germline V gene. The CDR3 runs to 14 residues. The V and J ends lost 5 bases and 5 bases respectively, with 13 bases between them.

This clonotype was seen ten or more times. The chain couples TRBV5-1 to TRBJ2-1; 7 bases match TRBD2. The trim removed 0 bases at V and 4 bases at J, leaving 4 bases unmatched. The CDR3 consists of 15 residues. Germline assignment: CDR1 SGHRS and CDR2 YFSETQ. The CDR3 here is CASSLGAGFYNEQFF. CDR3 coding DNA: TGCGCCAGCAGCTTGGGAGCGGGGTTTTACAATGAGCAGTTCTTC.

This clonotype is a singleton in its sample. Being one base from a much bigger clone, this may be a read error. The chain has TRBV12-3 or TRBV12-4 and TRBJ2-2, with TRBD1 matching 9 bases. This CDR3 is built from 14 residues. The CDR3 DNA reads TGTGCCAGCAGTGGGACAGGGAGCTCCGGGGAGCTGCTTTTT. It encodes CASSGTGSSGELLF.

The chain has TRBV15 and TRBJ1-4, with D maybe TRBD1 (6 bases). The germline V and J ends were trimmed by 5 bases and 5 bases, with 15 bases remaining between them. CDR3 size: 15 residues. CDR1 is LNHNV and CDR2 is YYDKDF in the germline V gene (reference sequence). The CDR3 sequence is CATSGHRAGNEKLFF. Written as DNA, the CDR3 is TGTGCCACCAGCGGCCACAGGGCCGGGAATGAAAAACTGTTTTTT.

In this sample, this clonotype turned up many times. The chain carries TRBV6-2 or TRBV6-3 and TRBJ2-3; 8 bases align to TRBD2. Germline V CDR1 and CDR2: MNHEY, SVGEGT. V was pared by 2 bases and J by 4 bases, with 8 bases of the junction left unmatched. This CDR3 is built from 16 residues. The DNA of the CDR3 is TGTGCCAGCAGTTACACGGGACTAGATCGGTCAGATACGCAGTATTTT. Translated: CASSYTGLDRSDTQYF.

This chain uses TRBV19 with TRBJ2-5; 11 positions match TRBD1. The CDR3 consists of 15 residues. CDR1 is LNHDA, CDR2 SQIVND, per germline (reference sequence). V dropped 4 bases and J dropped 5; count of bases not matched to a gene: 6. The CDR3 coding sequence is TGTGCCAGTAGTAGACCGGGACAGGGGGAGGAGACCCAGTACTTC. Translating gives CASSRPGQGEETQYF.